This T cell receptor beta chain was sequenced during a study of cytomegalovirus exposure and HLA in healthy donors. Remarks on this clone: Antigen: not known.

Points from the study as a whole: There were some V segments, including TRBV6-2 and TRBV6-3, excluded as indistinguishable. One variant, a missense change in DCLRE1C, was linked in a later analysis to TCR beta V- and J-gene trimming. More than 150 TCR beta chains were listed as cytomegalovirus-associated. An analysis was carried out at a later point. It showed that HLA-associated TCR beta chains were more clonally expanded than equally common non-associated chains.

Germline V gives CDR1 SGHDT, CDR2 YYEEEE. V was clipped by 2 bases and J by 7 bases, with 10 bases between them. This CDR3 spans 13 amino acids. A multiplex PCR was run with 60 Vbeta primers and 13 Jbeta primers. Generated by immunoSEQ multiplex PCR, the TCRdb table keeps only in-frame clones and is missing some. This sample yields some 100,000 clones, of which around three quarters are seen a single time; 2% to 3% belongs to the top ten. The TCR comes from a female donor in good health and CMV-seronegative. Material for sequencing was PBMCs. The J gene is TRBJ2-4, the V gene TRBV5-6; no firm D call. Here the CDR3 DNA reads TGTGCCAGCAGCTTCATAGACTCCAACATTCAGTACTTC. Protein sequence: CASSFIDSNIQYF.